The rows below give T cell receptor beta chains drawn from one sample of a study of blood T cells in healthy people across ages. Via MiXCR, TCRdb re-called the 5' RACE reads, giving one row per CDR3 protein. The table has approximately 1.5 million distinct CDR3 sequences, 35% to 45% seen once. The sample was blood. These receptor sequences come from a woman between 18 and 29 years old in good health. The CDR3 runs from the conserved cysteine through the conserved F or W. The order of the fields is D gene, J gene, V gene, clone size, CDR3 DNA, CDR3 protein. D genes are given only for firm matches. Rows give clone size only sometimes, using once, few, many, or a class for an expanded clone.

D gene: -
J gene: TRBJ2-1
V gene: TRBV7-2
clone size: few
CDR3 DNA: TGTGCCAGCAGCACCCCCGGGCCGGCGTACAATGAGCAGTTCTTC
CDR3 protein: CASSTPGPAYNEQFF

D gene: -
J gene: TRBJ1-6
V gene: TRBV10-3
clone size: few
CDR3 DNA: TGTGCCATCAGTGAGGCCCGGGGCGATTCACCCCTCCACTTT
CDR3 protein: CAISEARGDSPLHF

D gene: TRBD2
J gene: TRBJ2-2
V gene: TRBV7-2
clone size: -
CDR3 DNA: TGTGCCAGCAGCTTCGGACTAGCGGGGGTCACCGGGGAGCTGTTTTTT
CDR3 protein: CASSFGLAGVTGELFF

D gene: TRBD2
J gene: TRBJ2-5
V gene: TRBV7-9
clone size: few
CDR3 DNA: TGTGCCAGCAGCTCGACTAGCGGAAAAGAGACCCAGTACTTC
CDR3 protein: CASSSTSGKETQYF

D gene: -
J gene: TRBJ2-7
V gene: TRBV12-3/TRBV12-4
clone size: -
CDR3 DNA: TGTGCGACTCGGGAGGGGGCAACTAACGAGCAGTACTTC
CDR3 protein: CATREGATNEQYF

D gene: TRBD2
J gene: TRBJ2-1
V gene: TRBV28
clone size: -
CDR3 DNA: TGTGCCAGCAGTTTTGTGCGGGAGAGGAATGAGCAGTTCTTC
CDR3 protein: CASSFVRERNEQFF

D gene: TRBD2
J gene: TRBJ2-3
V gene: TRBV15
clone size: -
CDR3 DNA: TGTGCCACCAGCGGTGGGACTAGCGGGAGGGGAGATACGCAGTATTTT
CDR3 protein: CATSGGTSGRGDTQYF

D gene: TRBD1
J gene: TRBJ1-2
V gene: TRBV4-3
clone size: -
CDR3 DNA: TGCGCCAGCAGCCAACGGGGACAGCCAAACTATGGCTACACCTTC
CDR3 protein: CASSQRGQPNYGYTF

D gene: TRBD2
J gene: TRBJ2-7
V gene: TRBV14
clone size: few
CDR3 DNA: TGTGCCAGCAGCCACAGCGGGAGGTACGAGCAGTACTTC
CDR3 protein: CASSHSGRYEQYF

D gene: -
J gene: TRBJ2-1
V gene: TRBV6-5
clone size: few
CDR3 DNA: TGTGCCAGCAGTTACAAGAGGGGTCGCGGTTCCTACAATGAGCAGTTCTTC
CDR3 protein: CASSYKRGRGSYNEQFF

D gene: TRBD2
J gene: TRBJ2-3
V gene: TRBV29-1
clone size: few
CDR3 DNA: TGCAGCGTCGAAATGGGACTAGCGGGGGGGCCGGTAGATACGCAGTATTTT
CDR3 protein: CSVEMGLAGGPVDTQYF

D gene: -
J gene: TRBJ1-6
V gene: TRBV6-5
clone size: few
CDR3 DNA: TGTGCCAGCAGCGTTTATCACTATTCACCCCTCCACTTT
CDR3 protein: CASSVYHYSPLHF

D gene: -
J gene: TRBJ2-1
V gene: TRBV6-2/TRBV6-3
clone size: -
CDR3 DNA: TGTGCCAGCAGTTACGGCGGGACCCCTTTTAGTGAGCAGTTCTTC
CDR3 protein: CASSYGGTPFSEQFF

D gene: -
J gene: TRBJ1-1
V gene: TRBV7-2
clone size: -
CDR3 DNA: TGTGCCAGCAGCTTAGCCCTAATGATGGGCCCCACCATGAACACTGAAGCTTTCTTT
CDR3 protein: CASSLALMMGPTMNTEAFF

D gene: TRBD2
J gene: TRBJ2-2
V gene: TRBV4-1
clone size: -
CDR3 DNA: TGCGCCAGCAGCCAATTTTCTAGCGGGGGAGCCGGGGAGCTGTTTTTT
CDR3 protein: CASSQFSSGGAGELFF

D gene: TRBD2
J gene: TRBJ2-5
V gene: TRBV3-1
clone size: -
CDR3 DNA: TGTGCCAGCAGCCAAGGGCCAGCGGGGACCAGCAGGGAGACCCAGTACTTC
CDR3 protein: CASSQGPAGTSRETQYF

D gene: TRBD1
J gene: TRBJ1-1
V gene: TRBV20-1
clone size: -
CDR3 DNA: TGCAGTGCTGGGGACAGGGGGAAGGCGACTGAAGCTTTCTTT
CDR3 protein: CSAGDRGKATEAFF

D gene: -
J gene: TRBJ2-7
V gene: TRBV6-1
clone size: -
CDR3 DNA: TGTGCCAGCAGTGTAGGACGGGAGCAGTACTTC
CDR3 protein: CASSVGREQYF

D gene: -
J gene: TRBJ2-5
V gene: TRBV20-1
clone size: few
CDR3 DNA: TGCAGTGCTAGAATAAGTGGTTGGGAGACCCAGTACTTC
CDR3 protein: CSARISGWETQYF

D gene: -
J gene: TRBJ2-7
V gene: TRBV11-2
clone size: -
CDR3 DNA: TGTGCCAGCAGCTCCCTCCGGGACATTGGGTACGAGCAGTACTTC
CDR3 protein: CASSSLRDIGYEQYF

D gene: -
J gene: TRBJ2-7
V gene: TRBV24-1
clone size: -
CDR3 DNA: TGTGCCACCAGTGATACAACGGCTGAGGTGCAGTACTTC
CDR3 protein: CATSDTTAEVQYF

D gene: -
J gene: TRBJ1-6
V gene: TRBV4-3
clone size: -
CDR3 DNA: TGCGCCAGCAGCCAAGAGTCAGGGAGGTCTTCAAATTCACCCCTCCACTTT
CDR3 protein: CASSQESGRSSNSPLHF

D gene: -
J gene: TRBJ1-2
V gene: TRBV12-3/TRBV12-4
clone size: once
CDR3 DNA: TGTGCCAGCAGTCCCATAATTCACTATGGCTACACCTTC
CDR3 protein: CASSPIIHYGYTF

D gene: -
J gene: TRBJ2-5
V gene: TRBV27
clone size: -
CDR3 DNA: TGTGCCAGCAGTCATAGCCGGGAGTACCAAGAGACCCAGTACTTC
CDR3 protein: CASSHSREYQETQYF

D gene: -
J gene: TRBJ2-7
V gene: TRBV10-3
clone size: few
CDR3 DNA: TGTGCCATCAGTGCACTGATGGGGTTGTCCTACGAGCAGTACTTC
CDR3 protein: CAISALMGLSYEQYF

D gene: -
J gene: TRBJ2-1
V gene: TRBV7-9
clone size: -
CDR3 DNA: TGTGCCAGCAGCTTAACCTCGTACTCCTACAATGAGCAGTTCTTC
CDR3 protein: CASSLTSYSYNEQFF

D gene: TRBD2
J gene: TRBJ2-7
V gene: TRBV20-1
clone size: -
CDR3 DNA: TGCAGTGCTAGAAAGCGGGGGGTCTACGAGCAGTACTTC
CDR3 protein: CSARKRGVYEQYF

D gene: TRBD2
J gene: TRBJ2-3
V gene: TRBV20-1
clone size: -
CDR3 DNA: TGCAGTGCTAGTGCGACTAGCGGGGGGGCCGGGACAGATACGCAGTATTTT
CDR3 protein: CSASATSGGAGTDTQYF

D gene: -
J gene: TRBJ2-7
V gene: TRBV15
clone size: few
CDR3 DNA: TGTGCCACCAGCACCCGACTGGAAACCTACGAGCAGTACTTC
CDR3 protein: CATSTRLETYEQYF

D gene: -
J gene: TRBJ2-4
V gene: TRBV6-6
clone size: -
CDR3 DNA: TGTGCCAGCAGTTGGGGGGGCCTCCGGGACAGGAAAAACATTCAGTACTTC
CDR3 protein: CASSWGGLRDRKNIQYF

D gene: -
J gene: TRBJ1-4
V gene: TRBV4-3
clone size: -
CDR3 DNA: TGCGCCAGCAGCCAAGATAGCGGGCACATTAATGAAAAACTGTTTTTT
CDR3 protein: CASSQDSGHINEKLFF

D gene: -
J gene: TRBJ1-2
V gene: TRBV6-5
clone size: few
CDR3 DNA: TGTGCCAGCAGTTACAGTCCGTCCGGGTATGGCTACACCTTC
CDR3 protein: CASSYSPSGYGYTF

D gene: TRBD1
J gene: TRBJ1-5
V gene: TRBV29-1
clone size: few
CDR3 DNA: TGCAGCGTACCGACTGGGACAGGGGGCGCGGGAAGCAATCAGCCCCAGCATTTT
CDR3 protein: CSVPTGTGGAGSNQPQHF

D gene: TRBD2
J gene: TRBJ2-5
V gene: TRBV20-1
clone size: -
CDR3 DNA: TGCAGTGCTAGTAGATCGGGACTAGCAGGGGAGACCCAGTACTTC
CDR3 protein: CSASRSGLAGETQYF

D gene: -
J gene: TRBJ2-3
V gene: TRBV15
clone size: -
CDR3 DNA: TGTGCCACCAGTCCGACTAGAATGTCAGATACGCAGTATTTT
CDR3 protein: CATSPTRMSDTQYF

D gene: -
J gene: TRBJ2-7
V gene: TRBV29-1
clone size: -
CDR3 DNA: TGCAGCGTTGTAGCGGCAGCCTACGAGCAGTACTTC
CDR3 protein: CSVVAAAYEQYF

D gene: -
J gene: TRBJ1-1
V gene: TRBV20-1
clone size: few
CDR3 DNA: TGCAGTGCCCCACACCCGACCTTGAACACTGAAGCTTTCTTT
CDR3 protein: CSAPHPTLNTEAFF

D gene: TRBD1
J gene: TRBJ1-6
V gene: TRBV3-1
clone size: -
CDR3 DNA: TGTGCCAGCAGCTTAACCGGACGGACAGGCTTAAATTCACCCCTCCACTTT
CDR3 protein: CASSLTGRTGLNSPLHF

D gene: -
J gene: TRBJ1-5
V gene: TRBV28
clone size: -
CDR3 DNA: TGTGCCAGCAGCCCCCGGATTAGCAATCAGCCCCAGCATTTT
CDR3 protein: CASSPRISNQPQHF